This record looks at one TCR beta chain sequence and its context. Its target is not known. These data originate in a study of cytomegalovirus exposure and HLA in healthy donors. Findings and caveats of the study: Most subjects had HLA-A and HLA-B alleles reportedly predicted accurately by TCR beta sequences.

Germline loops: CDR1 SGHNT, CDR2 YENEEA. V trimming: 4 bases; J trimming: 8 bases; junction bases outside the gene matches: 9. The CDR3 length is 15 residues. 60 Vbeta and 13 Jbeta primers were used in PCR. Sequencing was performed with immunoSEQ multiplex PCR; in TCRdb, only in-frame clones are kept and a portion is missing. Here the sample spans approximately 76,000 clones, 65% to 75% being singletons. The clonotype was recovered from a woman between 35 and 50 years old in good health and CMV-seropositive. The rearrangement uses TRBV11-3 and TRBJ2-1; 9 bases fit TRBD2. Sequencing was carried out using PBMCs. CDR3 nucleotide sequence: TGTGCCAGCAGCTCGCAAGCGGGGGGTCTTTATGAGCAGTTCTTC. Its protein is CASSSQAGGLYEQFF.